This T cell receptor (beta chain) came from a study of blood T cell repertoires in COVID-19. Across the whole study: COVID-19 samples from acute and convalescent phases originated in the United States, Italy and Spain. T cells, B-cell-depleted T cells, or PBMCs supplied cDNA or gDNA.

Some clones are missing from TCRdb's copy, which holds only in-frame ones; the method was immunoSEQ multiplex PCR. The sample carries fewer than 250,000 clones, 65% to 85% recorded once. Germline V gene sequence: CDR1 SEHNR, CDR2 FQNEAQ (reference sequence). J lost 5 bases, V lost 1 base, and 5 bases had no gene match. The CDR3 covers 15 residues. This receptor was taken from a human donor in a cohort sampled during active COVID-19. Sequenced material: peripheral blood. The genes are TRBV7-9 and TRBJ2-1; TRBD2 agrees at 7 bases. The CDR3 DNA sequence: TGTGCCAGCAGCTTAGGAGCGGGGCACCACAATGAGCAGTTCTTC. It codes for CASSLGAGHHNEQFF.